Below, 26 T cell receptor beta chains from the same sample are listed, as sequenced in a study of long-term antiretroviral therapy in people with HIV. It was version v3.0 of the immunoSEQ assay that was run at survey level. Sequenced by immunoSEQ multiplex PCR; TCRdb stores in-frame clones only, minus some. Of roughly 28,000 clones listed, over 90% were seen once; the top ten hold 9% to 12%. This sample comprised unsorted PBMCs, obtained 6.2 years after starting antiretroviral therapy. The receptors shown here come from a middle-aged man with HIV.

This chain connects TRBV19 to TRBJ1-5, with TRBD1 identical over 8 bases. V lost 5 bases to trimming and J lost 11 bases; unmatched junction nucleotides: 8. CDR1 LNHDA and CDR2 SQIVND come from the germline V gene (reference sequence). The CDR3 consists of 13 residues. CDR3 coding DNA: TGTGCCAGTAGTCCTCAGGGGGCGAAAGCCCAGCATTTT. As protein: CASSPQGAKAQHF.

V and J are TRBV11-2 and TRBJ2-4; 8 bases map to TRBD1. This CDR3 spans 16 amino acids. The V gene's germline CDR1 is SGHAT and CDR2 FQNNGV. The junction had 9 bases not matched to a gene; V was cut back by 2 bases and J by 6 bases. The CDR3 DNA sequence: TGTGCCAGCAGCTTATCTGTCCGACAGGGGCCAAACATTCAGTACTTC. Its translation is CASSLSVRQGPNIQYF.

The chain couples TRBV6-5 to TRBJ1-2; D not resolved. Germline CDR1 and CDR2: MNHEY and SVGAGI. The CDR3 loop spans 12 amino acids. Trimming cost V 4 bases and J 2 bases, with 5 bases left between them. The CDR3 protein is CASSSRNYGYTF. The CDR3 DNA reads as TGTGCCAGCAGTTCCAGAAACTATGGCTACACCTTC.

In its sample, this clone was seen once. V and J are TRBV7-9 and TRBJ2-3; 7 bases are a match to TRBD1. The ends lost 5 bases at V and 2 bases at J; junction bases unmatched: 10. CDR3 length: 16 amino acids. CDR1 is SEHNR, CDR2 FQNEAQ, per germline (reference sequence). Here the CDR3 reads CASSLTGERITDTQYF. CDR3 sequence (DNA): TGTGCCAGCAGCCTTACAGGGGAAAGAATCACAGATACGCAGTATTTT.

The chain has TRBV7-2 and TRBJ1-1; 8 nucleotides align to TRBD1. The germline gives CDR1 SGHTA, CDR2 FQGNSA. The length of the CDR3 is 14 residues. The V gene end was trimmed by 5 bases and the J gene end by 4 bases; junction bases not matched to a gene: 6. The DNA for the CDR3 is TGTGCCAGCAGCGGGGGACAGGTAGGCACTGAAGCTTTCTTT. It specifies CASSGGQVGTEAFF.

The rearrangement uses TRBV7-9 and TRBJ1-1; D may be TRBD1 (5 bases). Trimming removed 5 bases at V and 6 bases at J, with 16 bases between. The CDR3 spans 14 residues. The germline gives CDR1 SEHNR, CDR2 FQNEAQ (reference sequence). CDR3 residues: CASSTKGLTAEAFF. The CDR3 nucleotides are TGTGCCAGCAGCACAAAGGGTCTGACAGCTGAAGCTTTCTTT.

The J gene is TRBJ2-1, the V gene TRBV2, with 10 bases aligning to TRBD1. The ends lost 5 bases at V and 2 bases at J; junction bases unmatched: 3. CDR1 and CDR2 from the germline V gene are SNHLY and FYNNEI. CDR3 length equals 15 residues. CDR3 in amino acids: CASSSDRGAYNEQFF. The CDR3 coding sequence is TGTGCCAGCAGTTCGGACAGGGGGGCCTACAATGAGCAGTTCTTC.

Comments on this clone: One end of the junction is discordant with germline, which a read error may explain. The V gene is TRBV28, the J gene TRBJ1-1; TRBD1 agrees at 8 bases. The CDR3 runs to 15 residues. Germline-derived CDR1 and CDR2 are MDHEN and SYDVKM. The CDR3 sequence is CASRLSLRGRTEAFF. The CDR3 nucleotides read TGTGCCAGCAGATTATCACTCAGGGGGCGGACTGAAGCTTTCTTT.

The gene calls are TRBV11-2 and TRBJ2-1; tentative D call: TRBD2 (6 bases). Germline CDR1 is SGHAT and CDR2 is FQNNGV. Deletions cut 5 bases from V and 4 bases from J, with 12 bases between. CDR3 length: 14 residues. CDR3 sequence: CASSAGGSYNEQFF. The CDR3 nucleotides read TGTGCCAGCAGCGCCGGGGGATCTTACAATGAGCAGTTCTTC.

This chain's CDR3 is CASSISFSDTQYF. Here the CDR3 DNA reads TGTGCCAGCAGCATCTCCTTTTCTGATACGCAGTATTTT. The chain employs TRBV7-2 and TRBJ2-3; D remains ambiguous. CDR1 SGHTA and CDR2 FQGNSA come from the germline V gene. This CDR3 contains 13 residues. The V end was cut by 5 bases, the J end by 6 bases, with 12 bases between. Drawing the rest from reference TRBV7-2 and TRBJ2-3, the complete variable domain is GAGVSQSPSNKVTEKGKDVELRCDPISGHTALYWYRQSLGQGLEFLIYFQGNSAPDKSGLPSDRFSAERTGGSVSTLTIQRTQQEDSAVYLCASSISFSDTQYFGPGTRLTVL.

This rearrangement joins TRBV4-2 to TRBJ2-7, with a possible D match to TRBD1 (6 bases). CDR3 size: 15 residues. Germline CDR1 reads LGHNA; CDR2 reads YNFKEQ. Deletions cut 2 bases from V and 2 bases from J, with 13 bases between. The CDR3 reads CASSQRDNPPYEQYF. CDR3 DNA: TGTGCCAGCAGCCAACGGGACAATCCCCCCTACGAGCAGTACTTC.

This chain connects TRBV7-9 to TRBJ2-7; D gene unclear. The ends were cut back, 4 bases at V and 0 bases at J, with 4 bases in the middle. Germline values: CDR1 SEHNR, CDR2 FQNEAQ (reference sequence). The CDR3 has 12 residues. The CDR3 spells CASSYNSYEQYF. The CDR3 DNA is TGTGCCAGCAGCTATAACTCCTACGAGCAGTACTTC.

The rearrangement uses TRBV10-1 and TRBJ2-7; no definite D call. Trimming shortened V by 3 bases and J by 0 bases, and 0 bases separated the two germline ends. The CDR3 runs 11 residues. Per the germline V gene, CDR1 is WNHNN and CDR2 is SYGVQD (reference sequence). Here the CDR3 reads CASSDSYEQYF. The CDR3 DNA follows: TGCGCCAGCAGTGACTCCTACGAGCAGTACTTC.

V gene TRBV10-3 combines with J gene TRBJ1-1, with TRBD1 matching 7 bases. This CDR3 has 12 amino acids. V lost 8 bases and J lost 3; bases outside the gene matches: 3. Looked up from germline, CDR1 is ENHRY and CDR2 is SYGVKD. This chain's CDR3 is CAIGTVDTEAFF. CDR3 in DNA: TGTGCCATCGGGACAGTAGACACTGAAGCTTTCTTT.

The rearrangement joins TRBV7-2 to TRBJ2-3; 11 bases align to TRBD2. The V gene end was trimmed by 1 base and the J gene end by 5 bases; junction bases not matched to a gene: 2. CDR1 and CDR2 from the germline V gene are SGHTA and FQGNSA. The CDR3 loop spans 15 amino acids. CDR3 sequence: CASSLVAGGGDTQYF. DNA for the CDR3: TGTGCCAGCAGCTTAGTAGCGGGGGGGGGAGATACGCAGTATTTT.

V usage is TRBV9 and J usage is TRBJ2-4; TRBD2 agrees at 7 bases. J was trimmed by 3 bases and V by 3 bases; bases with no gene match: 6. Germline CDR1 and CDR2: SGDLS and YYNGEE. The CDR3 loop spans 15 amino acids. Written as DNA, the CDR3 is TGTGCCAGCAGCGATGGGGGGGACGTCAAAAACATTCAGTACTTC. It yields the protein CASSDGGDVKNIQYF.

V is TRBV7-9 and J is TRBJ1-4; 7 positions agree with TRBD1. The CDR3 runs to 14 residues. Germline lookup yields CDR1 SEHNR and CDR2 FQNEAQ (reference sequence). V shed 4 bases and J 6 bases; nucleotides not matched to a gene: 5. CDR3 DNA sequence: TGTGCCAGCAGCTCGTGGGACAGTTATGAAAAACTGTTTTTT. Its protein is CASSSWDSYEKLFF.

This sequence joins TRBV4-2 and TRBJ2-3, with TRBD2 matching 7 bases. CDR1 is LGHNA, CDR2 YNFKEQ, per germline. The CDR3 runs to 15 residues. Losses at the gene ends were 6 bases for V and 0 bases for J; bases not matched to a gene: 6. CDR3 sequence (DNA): TGTGCCAGCAGTCCGACTAGCATCAGCACAGATACGCAGTATTTT. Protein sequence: CASSPTSISTDTQYF.

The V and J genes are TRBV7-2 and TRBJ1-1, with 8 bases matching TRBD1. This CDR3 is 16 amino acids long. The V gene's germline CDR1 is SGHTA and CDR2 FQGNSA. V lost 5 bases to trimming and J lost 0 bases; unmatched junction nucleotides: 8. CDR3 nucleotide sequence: TGTGCCAGCAGCCACCCATCGACAGGGGTGAACACTGAAGCTTTCTTT. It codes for CASSHPSTGVNTEAFF.

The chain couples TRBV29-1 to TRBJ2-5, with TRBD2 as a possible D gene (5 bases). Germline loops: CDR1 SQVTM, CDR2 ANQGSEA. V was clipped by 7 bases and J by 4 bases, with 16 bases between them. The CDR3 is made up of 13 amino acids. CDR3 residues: CSASELAGETQYF. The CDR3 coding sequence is TGCAGCGCCTCCGAGTTGGCGGGAGAGACCCAGTACTTC.

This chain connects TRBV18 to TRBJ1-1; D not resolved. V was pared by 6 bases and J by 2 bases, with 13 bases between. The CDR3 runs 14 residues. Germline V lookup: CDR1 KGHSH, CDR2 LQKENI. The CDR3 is CASSRNGDNTEAFF. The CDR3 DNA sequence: TGTGCCAGCTCTAGGAATGGGGATAACACTGAAGCTTTCTTT.

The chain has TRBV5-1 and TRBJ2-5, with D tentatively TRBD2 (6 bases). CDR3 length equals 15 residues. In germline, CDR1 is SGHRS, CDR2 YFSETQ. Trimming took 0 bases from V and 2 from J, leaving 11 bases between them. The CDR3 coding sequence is TGCGCCAGCAGCTTGGTCCCCCTAGCGCAAGAGACCCAGTACTTC. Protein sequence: CASSLVPLAQETQYF. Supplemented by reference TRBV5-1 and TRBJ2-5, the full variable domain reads KAGVTQTPRYLIKTRGQQVTLSCSPISGHRSVSWYQQTPGQGLQFLFEYFSETQRNKGNFPGRFSGRQFSNSRSEMNVSTLELGDSALYLCASSLVPLAQETQYFGPGTRLLVL.

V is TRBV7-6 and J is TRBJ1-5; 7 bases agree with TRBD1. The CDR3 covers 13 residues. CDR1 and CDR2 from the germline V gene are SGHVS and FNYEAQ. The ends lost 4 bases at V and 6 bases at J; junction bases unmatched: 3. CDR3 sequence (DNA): TGTGCCAGCAGCTGGGACAGCGGTCAGCCCCAGCATTTT. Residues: CASSWDSGQPQHF.

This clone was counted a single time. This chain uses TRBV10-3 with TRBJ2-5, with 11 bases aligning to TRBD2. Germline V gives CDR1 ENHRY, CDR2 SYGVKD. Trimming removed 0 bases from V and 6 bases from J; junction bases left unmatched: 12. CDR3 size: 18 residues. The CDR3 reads CAISESPGTSGGGKTQYF. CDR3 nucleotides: TGTGCCATCAGTGAGTCCCCCGGGACTAGCGGAGGGGGGAAGACCCAGTACTTC.

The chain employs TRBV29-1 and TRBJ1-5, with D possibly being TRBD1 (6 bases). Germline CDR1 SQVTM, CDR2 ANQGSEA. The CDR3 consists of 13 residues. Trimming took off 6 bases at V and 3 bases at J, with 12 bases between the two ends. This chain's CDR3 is CSVRDNHNQPQHF. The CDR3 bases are TGCAGCGTCCGGGACAATCACAATCAGCCCCAGCATTTT. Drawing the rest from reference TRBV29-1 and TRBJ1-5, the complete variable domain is SAVISQKPSRDICQRGTSLTIQCQVDSQVTMMFWYRQQPGQSLTLIATANQGSEATYESGFVIDKFPISRPNLTFSTLTVSNMSPEDSSIYLCSVRDNHNQPQHFGDGTRLSIL.

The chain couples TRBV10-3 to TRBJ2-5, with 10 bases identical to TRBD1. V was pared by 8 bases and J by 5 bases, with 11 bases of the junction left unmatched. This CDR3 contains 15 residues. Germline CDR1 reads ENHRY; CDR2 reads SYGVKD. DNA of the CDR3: TGTGCCATCTCCGCGCGGGACAGGGGTGTTGAGACCCAGTACTTC. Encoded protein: CAISARDRGVETQYF.